The clone carrying this TCR beta chain was observed at least ten times. Researchers made TCR beta libraries by using iRepertoire HTBI primers and running Arm-PCR on CDR3 regions. Using its own MiXCR run on the multiplex PCR reads, TCRdb lists one record per CDR3 protein. There are 560,000 or so distinct CDR3 sequences in the sample; roughly 15% occur only once, and about 12% lies in the top ten. These data originate in a study of regulatory T cells in long-lasting Graves disease. Germline lookup yields CDR1 SGHAT and CDR2 FQNNGV. The CDR3 totals 15 residues. V gave up 5 bases and J gave up 5 bases, with 16 bases separating them. Specified time point: newly diagnosed GD, antithyroid drugs for less than 3 months. Preparation of the TCR library used RNA extracted from PBMCs. American Thyroid Association guidelines were used to diagnose Graves' disease. The data also belong to a second study, concerning T cells in Graves' hyperthyroidism and ophthalmopathy. Turning to that study: Most thyroid clonotypes with frequency above 0.001 were detected in blood.

The clonotype comes from a man aged 18 to 29 with Graves disease. J is TRBJ2-4 and V is TRBV11-2, with a weak D call TRBD2 (5 bases). This material consisted of peripheral blood mononuclear cells (PBMCs), taken at new diagnosis, from a patient treated with antithyroid drugs. The CDR3 DNA is TGTGCCAGCAGCCAGGTTGGACTGCGAGAAAACATTCAGTACTTC. Its protein product is CASSQVGLRENIQYF.